A selection of T cell receptor beta chains follows, all from one sample in a study of T cells after yellow fever vaccination. TCRdb re-analysed the 5' RACE reads in MiXCR, keeping a single row per CDR3 protein. The sample consists of 620,000 or so distinct CDR3 sequences, 9% to 15% of them appearing once. This material consisted of PBMCs, taken on the day of the yellow fever booster vaccination. These receptors originate from a man in his thirties or forties who received the YFV17D yellow fever vaccine. Both conserved end residues are part of each CDR3. D genes are given only for firm matches. Only some rows state a clone size, as once, few, many or a class for expanded clones.

>12|TRBV20-1|TRBJ1-1|.|TRBD1
CSATGSWREAFF
TGCAGTGCGACAGGGTCTTGGAGAGAAGCTTTCTTT
>16|TRBV18|TRBJ2-1|.|TRBD2
CASSPTSGRGHNEQFF
TGTGCCAGCTCACCTACGAGCGGGAGGGGGCACAATGAGCAGTTCTTC
>17|TRBV5-5|TRBJ2-7|.|TRBD2
CASSLVAAGGRPYEQYF
TGTGCCAGCAGCTTGGTGGCCGCGGGGGGCCGGCCCTACGAGCAGTACTTC
>13|TRBV12-3/TRBV12-4|TRBJ2-5|many|.
CASRGSGQETQYF
TGCGCCAGCAGGGGATCTGGACAAGAGACCCAGTACTTC
>17|TRBV2|TRBJ2-4|.|.
CASGFGIELLALDIQYF
TGTGCCAGTGGATTCGGGATCGAACTTCTAGCCTTAGACATTCAGTACTTC
>17|TRBV27|TRBJ1-5|.|.
CASSTRGPPYSNQPQHF
TGTGCCAGCAGCACACGTGGGCCGCCCTATAGCAATCAGCCCCAGCATTTT
>12|TRBV6-2/TRBV6-3|TRBJ1-2|few|.
CASSYSGDGYTF
TGTGCCAGCAGTTACTCAGGGGATGGCTACACCTTC
>15|TRBV20-1|TRBJ2-1|many|TRBD2
CSARPVAGIYNEQFF
TGCAGTGCTAGACCCGTAGCGGGGATCTACAATGAGCAGTTCTTC
>14|TRBV20-1|TRBJ2-7|.|TRBD1
CSAETGRHSYEQYF
TGCAGTGCTGAGACAGGGCGCCACTCCTACGAGCAGTACTTC
>14|TRBV20-1|TRBJ2-7|few|TRBD1
CSAPSRDRVFEQYF
TGCAGTGCGCCATCCCGGGACAGGGTTTTTGAGCAGTACTTC
>15|TRBV20-1|TRBJ2-1|few|.
CSARAPHGLYNEQFF
TGCAGTGCTAGGGCCCCCCATGGACTATACAATGAGCAGTTCTTC
>14|TRBV5-5|TRBJ2-5|many|.
CASSLVLRGETQYF
TGTGCCAGCAGCTTGGTTCTGCGGGGAGAGACCCAGTACTTC
>17|TRBV5-4|TRBJ2-7|few|TRBD1
CASSLGTPGQGSGEQYF
TGTGCCAGCAGCCTTGGAACACCGGGACAGGGATCGGGCGAGCAGTACTTC
>16|TRBV24-1|TRBJ2-3|.|TRBD2
CATSDLGAGDTDTQYF
TGTGCCACCAGTGATTTAGGGGCGGGAGACACAGATACGCAGTATTTT
>17|TRBV7-9|TRBJ2-3|few|TRBD2
CASHGAGGPPGPDTQYF
TGTGCCAGTCACGGAGCGGGAGGGCCCCCGGGCCCAGATACGCAGTATTTT
>15|TRBV7-2|TRBJ1-1|many|.
CASSLGGLINTEAFF
TGTGCCAGCAGCTTAGGGGGACTAATTAACACTGAAGCTTTCTTT
>13|TRBV4-1|TRBJ2-1|few|TRBD2
CASSWRGAGEQFF
TGCGCCAGCAGCTGGCGGGGGGCTGGTGAGCAGTTCTTC
>16|TRBV3-1|TRBJ2-3|few|TRBD2
CASSPLAGGPHDTQYF
TGTGCCAGCAGCCCCCTAGCGGGAGGGCCTCACGATACGCAGTATTTT
>14|TRBV14|TRBJ1-1|once|.
CASSQAAWGTEAFF
TGTGCCAGCAGCCAAGCGGCATGGGGGACTGAAGCTTTCTTT
>16|TRBV15|TRBJ1-5|few|TRBD1
CATSRQKGANGQPQHF
TGTGCCACCAGCAGGCAGAAGGGGGCTAATGGACAGCCCCAGCATTTT
>17|TRBV4-3|TRBJ2-6|.|.
CASSQDSRAQGANVLTF
TGCGCCAGCAGCCAAGATTCCAGGGCGCAAGGGGCCAACGTCCTGACTTTC
>17|TRBV12-3/TRBV12-4|TRBJ1-5|few|.
CASSFPPRTGCNQPQHF
TGTGCCAGCAGTTTCCCCCCCCGAACGGGGTGCAATCAGCCCCAGCATTTT
>14|TRBV12-3/TRBV12-4|TRBJ2-3|many|.
CASSSWSPTDTQYF
TGTGCCAGCAGCTCTTGGTCCCCCACAGATACGCAGTATTTT
>14|TRBV20-1|TRBJ2-7|.|TRBD2
CSAWPGTSGYEQYF
TGCAGTGCTTGGCCCGGGACTAGCGGCTACGAGCAGTACTTC
>17|TRBV4-3|TRBJ2-1|.|.
CASSQPVLGGPPDEQFF
TGCGCCAGCAGCCAACCAGTCCTAGGGGGGCCACCGGATGAGCAGTTCTTC
>12|TRBV7-9|TRBJ2-5|.|.
CASSPYSETQYF
TGTGCCAGCAGCCCTTACTCAGAGACCCAGTACTTC
>16|TRBV6-2/TRBV6-3|TRBJ2-1|.|.
CASSYSRMMTYNEQFF
TGTGCCAGCAGTTACTCTCGGATGATGACCTACAATGAGCAGTTCTTC
>14|TRBV24-1|TRBJ2-1|once|.
CATSLWGGSNEQFF
TGTGCCACCAGTCTGTGGGGTGGATCCAATGAGCAGTTCTTC
>14|TRBV7-6|TRBJ2-5|few|TRBD1
CASSQTGAVETQYF
TGTGCCAGCAGCCAGACAGGGGCGGTTGAGACCCAGTACTTC
>15|TRBV9|TRBJ2-1|.|.
CASSGFMEPYNEQFF
TGTGCCAGCAGCGGATTTATGGAGCCCTACAATGAGCAGTTCTTC
>16|TRBV9|TRBJ2-5|few|TRBD2
CASSTQPAGGRETQYF
TGTGCCAGCAGCACCCAACCGGCGGGAGGGCGGGAGACCCAGTACTTC
>14|TRBV30|TRBJ2-3|.|.
CAWSALRGTDTQYF
TGTGCCTGGAGTGCTCTCCGGGGCACAGATACGCAGTATTTT
>15|TRBV5-1|TRBJ2-7|few|TRBD2
CASSLYLAGFSEQYF
TGCGCCAGCAGCTTGTATTTAGCGGGATTCAGCGAGCAGTACTTC
>14|TRBV25-1|TRBJ2-1|.|.
CASSATGQYNEQFF
TGTGCCAGCAGTGCCACCGGACAATACAATGAGCAGTTCTTC
>15|TRBV20-1|TRBJ2-3|few|.
CSASPGIRGIDTQYF
TGCAGTGCTAGTCCAGGGATCAGGGGTATAGATACGCAGTATTTT
>14|TRBV20-1|TRBJ2-7|few|.
CSASKSGADYEQYF
TGCAGTGCTAGTAAGTCGGGGGCAGACTACGAGCAGTACTTC
>14|TRBV29-1|TRBJ2-7|few|.
CSVTRLNRGYEQYF
TGCAGCGTGACCCGACTGAACCGGGGCTACGAGCAGTACTTC
>18|TRBV20-1|TRBJ1-4|few|.
CSARDANETGRQFRKLFF
TGCAGTGCTAGAGACGCTAACGAAACAGGGCGGCAGTTTCGAAAACTGTTTTTT
>15|TRBV4-2|TRBJ2-7|few|.
CASSQVSGLSYEQYF
TGTGCCAGCAGCCAAGTTTCTGGGCTTTCCTACGAGCAGTACTTC
>14|TRBV11-2|TRBJ2-7|.|TRBD2
CASSLLAGIYEQYF
TGTGCCAGCAGCTTACTAGCGGGAATTTACGAGCAGTACTTC
>13|TRBV6-5|TRBJ1-2|few|.
CASRTLQGYGYTF
TGTGCCAGCAGGACTCTACAGGGCTATGGCTACACCTTC
>15|TRBV27|TRBJ2-3|.|.
CASSLRPAGTDTQYF
TGTGCCAGCAGTTTAAGGCCCGCCGGCACAGATACGCAGTATTTT
>13|TRBV11-2|TRBJ2-7|few|.
CASSSTDYGEQYF
TGTGCCAGCAGCTCGACTGACTATGGCGAGCAGTACTTC